This TCR beta chain was profiled in a study of shared clonotypes between healthy human individuals. This CDR3 region has 15 residues. Germline V gene sequence: CDR1 SGDLS, CDR2 YYNGEE. TCRdb keeps only in-frame clones here, not all; method: immunoSEQ multiplex PCR. The table lists some 2,000,000 clones, roughly 94% of them singletons, with 0.13% in the top ten. The donors were adults (healthy and HIV-negative) with no recent acute infections or vaccinations. As concerns this clone: One end of the junction is discordant with germline, which a read error may explain.

The specimen sequenced was naive CD4+ T cells sorted from blood. The subset was: CD45RA+ positively selected. The sequence was collected from a man between 18 and 29 years old in good health. The chain couples TRBV9 to TRBJ2-6; 8 nucleotides match TRBD1. The CDR3 protein is CASTVQGAGANVLTF. Here the CDR3 DNA reads TGTGCCAGCACCGTACAGGGGGCTGGGGCCAACGTCCTGACTTTC.